Included here is one T cell receptor (beta chain) sequence, with context. Germline values: CDR1 WNHNN, CDR2 SYGVQD (reference sequence). V lost 10 bases to trimming and J lost 0 bases; unmatched junction nucleotides: 7. The CDR3 covers 14 residues. This entry comes from a study of blood T cell repertoires in COVID-19. Method: immunoSEQ multiplex PCR; TCRdb's copy keeps in-frame clones and lacks some. The data show roughly 150,000 clones, approximately 80% seen once. This TCR was recovered from a human donor in a cohort sampled during active COVID-19. The source material was peripheral blood. This chain joins TRBV10-1 and TRBJ2-3, with 7 nucleotides matching TRBD1. The CDR3 loop is CATSQGQSTDTQYF. CDR3 in DNA: TGCGCCACTAGCCAGGGACAGAGCACAGATACGCAGTATTTT.